This TCR beta chain came from a study of T cells in Graves' hyperthyroidism and ophthalmopathy. General observations from the study: Ophthalmopathy onset followed model prediction by a median approximately seven months. Clonotypes that were expanded in thyroid above 0.001 mostly appeared in blood too. Using 13 V-J features, a model discriminated ophthalmopathy from stable hyperthyroidism.

Diagnosis of hyperthyroidism was new in patients aged 18 to 65, and its duration was under 2 months. CDR3 length: 16 amino acids. Germline V gene data show CDR1 as SGHRS and CDR2 as YFSETQ. Between the trimmed V and J ends, which lost 3 bases and 4 bases, there was a span of 19 bases. From RNA transcripts, TCR beta CDR3 regions were amplified. During a first-round RT-PCR of the TCR CDR3, the HTBI primer set was used. TCRdb analysed the multiplex PCR reads with MiXCR anew, one entry per CDR3 protein. Of about 770,000 distinct CDR3 sequences in the sample, around 20% are singletons; the top ten hold over 15%. As regards this clonotype: Its antigen is unknown.

The V gene is TRBV5-1, the J gene TRBJ1-1; a possible D gene is TRBD1 (6 bases). The sequenced sample was blood. This clonotype was sampled from a woman aged 45-65 years with Graves' hyperthyroidism that later progressed to Graves' ophthalmopathy. CDR3 nucleotide sequence: TGCGCCAGCAGCTCATATTCGGGGGGGCCTAGCACTGAAGCTTTCTTT. As protein: CASSSYSGGPSTEAFF.